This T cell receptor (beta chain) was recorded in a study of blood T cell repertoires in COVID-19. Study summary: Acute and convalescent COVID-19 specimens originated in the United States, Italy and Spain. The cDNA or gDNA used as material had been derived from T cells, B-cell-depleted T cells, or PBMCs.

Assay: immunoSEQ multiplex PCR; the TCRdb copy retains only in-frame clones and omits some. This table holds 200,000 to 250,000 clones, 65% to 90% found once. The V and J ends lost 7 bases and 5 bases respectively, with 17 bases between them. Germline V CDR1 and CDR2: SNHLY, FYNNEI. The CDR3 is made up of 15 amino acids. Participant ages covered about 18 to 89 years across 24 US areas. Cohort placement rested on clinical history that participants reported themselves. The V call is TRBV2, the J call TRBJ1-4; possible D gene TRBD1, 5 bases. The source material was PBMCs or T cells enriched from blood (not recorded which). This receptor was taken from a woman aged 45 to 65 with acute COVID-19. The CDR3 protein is CASNGQPGGNEKLFF. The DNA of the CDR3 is TGTGCCAGCAATGGGCAGCCGGGGGGGAATGAAAAACTGTTTTTT.